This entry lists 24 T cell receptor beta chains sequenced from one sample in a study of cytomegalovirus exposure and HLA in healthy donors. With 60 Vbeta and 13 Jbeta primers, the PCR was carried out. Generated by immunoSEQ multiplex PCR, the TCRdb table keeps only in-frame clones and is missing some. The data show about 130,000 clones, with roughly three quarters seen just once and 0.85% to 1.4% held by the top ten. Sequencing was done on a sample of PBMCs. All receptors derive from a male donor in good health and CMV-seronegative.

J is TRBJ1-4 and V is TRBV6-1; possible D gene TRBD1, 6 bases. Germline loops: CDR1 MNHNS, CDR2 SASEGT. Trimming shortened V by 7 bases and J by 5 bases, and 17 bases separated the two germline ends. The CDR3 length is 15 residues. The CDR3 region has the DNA TGTGCCAGCAATCCTAACAGGGTTGCGAATGAAAAACTGTTTTTT. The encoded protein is CASNPNRVANEKLFF.

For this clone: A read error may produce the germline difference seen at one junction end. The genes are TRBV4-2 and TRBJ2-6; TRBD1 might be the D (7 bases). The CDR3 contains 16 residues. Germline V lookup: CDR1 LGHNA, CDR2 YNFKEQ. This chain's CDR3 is CASSQVQGTGTNVLTF. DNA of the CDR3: TGTGCCAGCAGCCAGGTACAGGGGACTGGGACCAACGTCCTGACTTTC.

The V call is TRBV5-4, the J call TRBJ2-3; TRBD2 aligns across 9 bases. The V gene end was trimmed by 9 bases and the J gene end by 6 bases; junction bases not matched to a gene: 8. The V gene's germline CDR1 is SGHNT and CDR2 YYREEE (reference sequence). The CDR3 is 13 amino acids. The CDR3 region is CATAGGPADTQYF. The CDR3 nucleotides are TGTGCCACCGCGGGGGGGCCGGCGGATACGCAGTATTTT.

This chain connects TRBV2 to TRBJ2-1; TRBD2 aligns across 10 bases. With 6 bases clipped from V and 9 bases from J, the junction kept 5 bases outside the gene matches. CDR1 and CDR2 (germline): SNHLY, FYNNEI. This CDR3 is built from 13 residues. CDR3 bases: TGTGCCAGCAGCGCTAGCGGGGGTGGTGAGCAGTTCTTC. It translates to CASSASGGGEQFF.

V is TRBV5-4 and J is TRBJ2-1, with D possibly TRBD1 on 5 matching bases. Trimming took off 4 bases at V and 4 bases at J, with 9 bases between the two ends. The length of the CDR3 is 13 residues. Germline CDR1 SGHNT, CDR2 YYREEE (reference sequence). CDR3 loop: CASSPRQYNEQFF. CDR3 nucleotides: TGTGCCAGCAGCCCTCGACAGTACAATGAGCAGTTCTTC.

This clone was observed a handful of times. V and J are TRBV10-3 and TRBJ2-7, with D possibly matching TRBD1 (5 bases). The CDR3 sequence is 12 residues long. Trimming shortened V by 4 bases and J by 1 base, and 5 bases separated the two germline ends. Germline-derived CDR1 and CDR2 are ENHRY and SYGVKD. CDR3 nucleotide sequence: TGTGCCATCAGTGGACAGTCCTACGAGCAGTACTTC. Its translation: CAISGQSYEQYF.

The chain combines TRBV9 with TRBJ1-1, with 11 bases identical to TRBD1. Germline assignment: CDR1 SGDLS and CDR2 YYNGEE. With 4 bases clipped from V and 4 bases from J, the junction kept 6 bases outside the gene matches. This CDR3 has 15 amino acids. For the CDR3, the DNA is TGTGCCAGCAGCATCCAGGGACAGGGGGTCACTGAAGCTTTCTTT. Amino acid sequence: CASSIQGQGVTEAFF.

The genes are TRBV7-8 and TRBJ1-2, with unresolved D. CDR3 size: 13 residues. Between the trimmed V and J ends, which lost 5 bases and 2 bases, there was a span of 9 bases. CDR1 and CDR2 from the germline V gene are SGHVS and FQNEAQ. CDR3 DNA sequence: TGTGCCAGCAGCCCGAGGCCCAACTATGGCTACACCTTC. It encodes CASSPRPNYGYTF.

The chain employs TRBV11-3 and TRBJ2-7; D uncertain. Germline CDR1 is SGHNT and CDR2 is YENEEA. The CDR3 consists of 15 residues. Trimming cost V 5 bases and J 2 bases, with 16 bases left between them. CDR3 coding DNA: TGTGCCAGCAGCCAAGCTGGGCAGTCCCCCTACGAGCAGTACTTC. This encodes CASSQAGQSPYEQYF. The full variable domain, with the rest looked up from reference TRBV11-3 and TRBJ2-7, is EAGVVQSPRYKIIEKKQPVAFWCNPISGHNTLYWYLQNLGQGPELLIRYENEEAVDDSQLPKDRFSAERLKGVDSTLKIQPAELGDSAVYLCASSQAGQSPYEQYFGPGTRLTVT.

Written as DNA, the CDR3 is TGTGCCAGCGGCCGGGACAGGGGGAATGAGCAGTTCTTC. Amino acids: CASGRDRGNEQFF. This chain links TRBV11-2 with TRBJ2-1; 11 nucleotides align to TRBD1. Germline V lookup: CDR1 SGHAT, CDR2 FQNNGV. Unmatched junction bases numbered 4, after V lost 8 bases and J lost 7 bases. The CDR3 loop spans 13 amino acids.

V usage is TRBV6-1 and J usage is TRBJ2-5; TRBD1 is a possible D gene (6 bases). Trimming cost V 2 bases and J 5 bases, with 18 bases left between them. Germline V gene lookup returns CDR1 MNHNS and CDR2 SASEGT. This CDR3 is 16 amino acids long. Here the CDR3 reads CASSESGTLRLETQYF. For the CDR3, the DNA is TGTGCCAGCAGTGAATCAGGGACACTTCGTTTGGAGACCCAGTACTTC.

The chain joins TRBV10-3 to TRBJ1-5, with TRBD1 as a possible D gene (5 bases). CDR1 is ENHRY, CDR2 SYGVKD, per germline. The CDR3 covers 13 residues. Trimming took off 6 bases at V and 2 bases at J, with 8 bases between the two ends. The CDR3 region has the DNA TGTGCCATCAGGGAAGGGGGCAATCAGCCCCAGCATTTT. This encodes CAIREGGNQPQHF.

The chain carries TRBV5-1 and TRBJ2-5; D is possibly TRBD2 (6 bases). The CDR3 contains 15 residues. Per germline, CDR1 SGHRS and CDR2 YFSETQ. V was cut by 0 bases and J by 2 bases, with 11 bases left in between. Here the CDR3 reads CASSLVGSGQETQYF. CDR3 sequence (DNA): TGCGCCAGCAGCTTGGTGGGTAGCGGACAAGAGACCCAGTACTTC. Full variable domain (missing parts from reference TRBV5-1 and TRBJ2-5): KAGVTQTPRYLIKTRGQQVTLSCSPISGHRSVSWYQQTPGQGLQFLFEYFSETQRNKGNFPGRFSGRQFSNSRSEMNVSTLELGDSALYLCASSLVGSGQETQYFGPGTRLLVL.

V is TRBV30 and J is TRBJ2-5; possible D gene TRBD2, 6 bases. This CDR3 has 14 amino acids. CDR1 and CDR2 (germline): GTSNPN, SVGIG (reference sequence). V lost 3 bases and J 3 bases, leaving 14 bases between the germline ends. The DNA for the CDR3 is TGTGCCTGGAGCGAGGGACTTGCGGAAGAGACCCAGTACTTC. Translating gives CAWSEGLAEETQYF.

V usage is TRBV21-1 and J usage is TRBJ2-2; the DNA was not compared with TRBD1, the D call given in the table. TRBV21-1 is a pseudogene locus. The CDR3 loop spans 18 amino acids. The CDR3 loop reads CASSSYDRDRVSAGELFF. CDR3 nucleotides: TGTGCCAGCAGCAGTTATGACCGGGACAGGGTCAGTGCCGGGGAGCTGTTTTTT.

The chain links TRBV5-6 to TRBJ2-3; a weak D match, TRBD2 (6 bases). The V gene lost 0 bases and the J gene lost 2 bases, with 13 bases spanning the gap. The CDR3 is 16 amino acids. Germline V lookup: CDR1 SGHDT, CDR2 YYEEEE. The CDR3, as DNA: TGTGCCAGCAGCTTGGGTGGACGGGGGATCACAGATACGCAGTATTTT. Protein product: CASSLGGRGITDTQYF.

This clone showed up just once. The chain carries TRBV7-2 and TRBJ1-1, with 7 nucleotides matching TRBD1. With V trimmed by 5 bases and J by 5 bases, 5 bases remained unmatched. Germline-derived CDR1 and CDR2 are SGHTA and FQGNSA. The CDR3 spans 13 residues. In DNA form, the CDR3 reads TGTGCCAGCAGCCCGCAGGGGGTGACTGAAGCTTTCTTT. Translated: CASSPQGVTEAFF.

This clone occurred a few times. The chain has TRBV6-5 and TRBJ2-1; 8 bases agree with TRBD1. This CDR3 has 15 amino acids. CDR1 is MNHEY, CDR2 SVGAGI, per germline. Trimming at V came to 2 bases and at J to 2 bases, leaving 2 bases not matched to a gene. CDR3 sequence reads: CASSYDRGPYNEQFF. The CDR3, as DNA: TGTGCCAGCAGTTACGACAGGGGTCCCTACAATGAGCAGTTCTTC.

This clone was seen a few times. The CDR3 loop is CASSHKEGLQLFF. The CDR3 DNA reads as TGCGCCAGCAGCCACAAGGAGGGACTCCAACTGTTTTTT. The genes are TRBV4-3 and TRBJ1-4; weak D call: TRBD1 (5 bases). Germline V gives CDR1 LGHNA, CDR2 YSLEER. V was clipped by 3 bases and J by 12 bases, with 14 bases between them. The CDR3 runs to 13 residues.

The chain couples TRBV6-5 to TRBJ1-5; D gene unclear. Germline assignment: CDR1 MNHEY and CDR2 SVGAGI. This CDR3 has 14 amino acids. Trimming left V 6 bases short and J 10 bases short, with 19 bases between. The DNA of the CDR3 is TGTGCCAGCAGCCCCTTGGAGGCAGCCGCTCCCCAGCATTTT. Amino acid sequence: CASSPLEAAAPQHF.

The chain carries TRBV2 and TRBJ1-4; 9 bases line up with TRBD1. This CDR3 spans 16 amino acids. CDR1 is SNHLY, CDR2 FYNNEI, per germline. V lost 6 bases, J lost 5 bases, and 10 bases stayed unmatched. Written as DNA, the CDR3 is TGTGCCAGCAGCGTCTTCGGGACAGGGAGGAATGAAAAACTGTTTTTT. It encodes CASSVFGTGRNEKLFF.

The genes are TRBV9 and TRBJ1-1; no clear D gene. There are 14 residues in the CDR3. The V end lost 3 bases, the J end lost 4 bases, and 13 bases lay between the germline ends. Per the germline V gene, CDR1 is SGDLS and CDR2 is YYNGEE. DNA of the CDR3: TGTGCCAGCAGCGGAGAAGGACGGGGCACTGAAGCTTTCTTT. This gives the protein CASSGEGRGTEAFF.

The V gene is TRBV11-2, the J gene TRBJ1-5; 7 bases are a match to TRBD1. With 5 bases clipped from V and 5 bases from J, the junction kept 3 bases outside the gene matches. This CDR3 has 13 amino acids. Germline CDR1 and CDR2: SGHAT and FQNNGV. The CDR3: CASSLGTDQPQHF. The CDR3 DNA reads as TGTGCCAGCAGCCTAGGGACAGATCAGCCCCAGCATTTT.

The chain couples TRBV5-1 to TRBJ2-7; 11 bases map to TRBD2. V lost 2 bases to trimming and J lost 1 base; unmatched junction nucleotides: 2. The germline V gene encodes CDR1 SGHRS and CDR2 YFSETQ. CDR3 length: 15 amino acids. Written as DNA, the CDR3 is TGCGCCAGCAGCTTCGGGACTAGCGGTTCCTACGAGCAGTACTTC. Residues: CASSFGTSGSYEQYF.